This passage covers 21 T cell receptor beta chains from one sample sequenced in a study of T-cell memory formation after mild COVID-19. A single record per CDR3 protein comes from TCRdb applying MiXCR to the 5' RACE reads. This table has about 430,000 distinct CDR3 sequences, 15% to 20% appearing once. Sequencing was carried out using PBMCs or a T cell subset sorted from them (not recorded which). Receptors were obtained from a young man who had mild COVID-19 (a few samples of this study predate the infection). Cell type and time point are not known.

This clonotype was recorded a few times. The gene calls are TRBV2 and TRBJ2-3; TRBD2 is a possible D gene (6 bases). V was cut by 3 bases and J by 2 bases, with 9 bases left in between. CDR3 length equals 14 residues. Germline V gene data show CDR1 as SNHLY and CDR2 as FYNNEI. The CDR3 reads CASSEGLDTDTQYF. The CDR3 DNA reads TGTGCCAGCAGTGAGGGACTCGACACAGATACGCAGTATTTT.

This clonotype appeared a few times. The rearrangement uses TRBV2 and TRBJ2-3; D may correspond to TRBD1 or TRBD2 (5 bases each). The V end was cut by 10 bases, the J end by 2 bases, with 16 bases between. Germline CDR1 and CDR2: SNHLY and FYNNEI. The CDR3 consists of 14 residues. CDR3 protein: CATTPEGHTDTQYF. The CDR3 nucleotides are TGTGCCACCACCCCCGAGGGGCACACAGATACGCAGTATTTT.

This clonotype has more than one count but fewer than ten. The chain recombines TRBV11-2 with TRBJ2-2; 8 bases are a match to TRBD1. The CDR3 covers 15 residues. V shed 1 base, J shed 7 bases, and the junction held 5 bases outside the gene matches. Germline V gene data show CDR1 as SGHAT and CDR2 as FQNNGV. CDR3 in amino acids: CASSLVAGGGGELFF. The CDR3 bases are TGTGCCAGCAGCTTAGTTGCAGGGGGCGGCGGGGAGCTGTTTTTT.

This clonotype has just a few counts. The CDR3 nucleotides are TGTGCCAGTAGTAGTGCCGGGACAGTCATGAACACTGAAGCTTTCTTT. It specifies CASSSAGTVMNTEAFF. The chain recombines TRBV19 with TRBJ1-1; 7 bases are shared with TRBD1. The CDR3 contains 16 residues. The ends lost 4 bases at V and 0 bases at J; junction bases unmatched: 8. Germline CDR1 LNHDA, CDR2 SQIVND (reference sequence).

V usage is TRBV27 and J usage is TRBJ2-1, with D possibly being TRBD2 (5 bases). V was pared by 4 bases and J by 0 bases, with 13 bases between. This CDR3 comprises 16 residues. CDR1 is MNHEY and CDR2 is SMNVEV in the germline V gene (reference sequence). In DNA form, the CDR3 reads TGTGCCAGCAGTTCTCTCGGGGTATTCTCCTACAATGAGCAGTTCTTC. It translates to CASSSLGVFSYNEQFF.

This clonotype was counted a few times. The chain carries TRBV7-3 and TRBJ2-2, with D perhaps matching TRBD1 or TRBD2 (6 bases each). The CDR3 spans 15 residues. The V gene lost 2 bases and the J gene lost 6 bases, with 13 bases spanning the gap. Germline CDR1 reads SGHTA; CDR2 reads FQGTGA. CDR3 DNA: TGTGCCAGCAGCTTATACGGGGGCAACCCCGGGGAGCTGTTTTTT. Encoded protein: CASSLYGGNPGELFF.

The V and J genes are TRBV11-2 and TRBJ2-3, with D possibly matching TRBD2 (6 bases). This CDR3 has 12 amino acids. Germline values: CDR1 SGHAT, CDR2 FQNNGV. The V and J ends lost 5 bases and 8 bases respectively, with 11 bases between them. The CDR3 loop reads CASSVPEGTQYF. CDR3 coding DNA: TGTGCCAGCAGCGTCCCGGAGGGTACGCAGTATTTT.

This clonotype was counted a few times. The chain couples TRBV20-1 to TRBJ2-7; 9 bases line up with TRBD1. V lost 2 bases to trimming and J lost 2 bases; unmatched junction nucleotides: 7. Per the germline V gene, CDR1 is DFQATT and CDR2 is SNEGSKA (reference sequence). This CDR3 has 15 residues. The CDR3 sequence: CSARQSGQGTYEQYV. The CDR3 DNA reads as TGCAGTGCTAGACAGTCGGGACAGGGAACCTACGAGCAGTACGTC.

The chain uses TRBV7-9 and TRBJ2-1; perhaps TRBD2 as D (7 bases). CDR1 is SEHNR and CDR2 is FQNEAQ in the germline V gene (reference sequence). The CDR3 consists of 14 residues. Trimming removed 5 bases at V and 9 bases at J, with 17 bases between. CDR3 nucleotides: TGTGCCAGCAGCCCTCCCGGGGGGCAAGGTGAGCAGTTCTTC. This sequence encodes CASSPPGGQGEQFF.

The chain has TRBV6-5 and TRBJ1-2, with 9 bases that match TRBD1. CDR3 length: 15 amino acids. Germline V lookup: CDR1 MNHEY, CDR2 SVGAGI. V shed 5 bases, J shed 5 bases, and the junction held 9 bases outside the gene matches. The CDR3 region has the DNA TGTGCCAGCAGTCGCCAACCGACAGGGGGATATGGCTACACCTTC. It is translated as CASSRQPTGGYGYTF.

This clonotype was detected only a few times. The V gene is TRBV5-1, the J gene TRBJ2-3; the D is unclear. The CDR3 sequence is 14 residues long. V gave up 2 bases and J gave up 2 bases, with 9 bases separating them. Germline V lookup: CDR1 SGHRS, CDR2 YFSETQ. In DNA, the CDR3 is TGCGCCAGCAGCTTTGACAAACCCACAGATACGCAGTATTTT. Amino acids: CASSFDKPTDTQYF.

This clonotype has ten or more counts. V and J are TRBV7-3 and TRBJ2-1; D might be TRBD2 (6 bases). V was clipped by 1 base and J by 5 bases, with 12 bases between them. CDR1 and CDR2 (germline): SGHTA, FQGTGA. The CDR3 spans 15 residues. In nucleotides, the CDR3 is TGTGCCAGCAGCTTAATGGGCGGGGCGGACAATGAGCAGTTCTTC. Its translation is CASSLMGGADNEQFF.

This sequence joins TRBV29-1 and TRBJ1-2; the D gene is possibly TRBD1 (5 bases). CDR1 is SQVTM and CDR2 is ANQGSEA in the germline V gene. Trimming pared 6 bases from V and 3 bases from J, leaving 11 bases between. This CDR3 comprises 12 residues. The DNA of the CDR3 is TGCAGCGTCGGGACCGAATACTATGGCTACACCTTC. It translates to CSVGTEYYGYTF.

This rearrangement joins TRBV7-2 to TRBJ2-5; weak D call: TRBD2 (6 bases). This CDR3 has 14 residues. CDR1 is SGHTA, CDR2 FQGNSA, per germline. V was pared by 3 bases and J by 4 bases, with 12 bases between. The CDR3 DNA sequence: TGTGCCAGCAGCTTTACCCCCGGGGGAGAGACCCAGTACTTC. Translation gives CASSFTPGGETQYF.

This chain connects TRBV27 to TRBJ2-7; 9 nucleotides line up with TRBD1. Germline lookup yields CDR1 MNHEY and CDR2 SMNVEV (reference sequence). V lost 4 bases and J lost 7; bases outside the gene matches: 5. The CDR3 contains 13 residues. The DNA of the CDR3 is TGTGCCAGCAGTTGGACAGGGGCAGGTGAGCAGTACTTC. Protein product: CASSWTGAGEQYF.

This clonotype was seen only a few times. As DNA, the CDR3 is TGTGCCAGCAGCTTTACAGGGATGAATCAGCCCCAGCATTTT. Translation: CASSFTGMNQPQHF. The chain joins TRBV7-2 to TRBJ1-5, with D possibly matching TRBD1 (6 bases). This CDR3 region has 14 residues. Germline values: CDR1 SGHTA, CDR2 FQGNSA. The V end was cut by 3 bases, the J end by 4 bases, with 10 bases between.

The V gene is TRBV27, the J gene TRBJ1-5; D ambiguous. Germline lookup yields CDR1 MNHEY and CDR2 SMNVEV (reference sequence). V gave up 2 bases and J gave up 6 bases, with 11 bases separating them. The CDR3 is 14 residues long. CDR3 nucleotide sequence: TGTGCCAGCAGTTTAAGGGTGGTCGGTCAGCCCCAGCATTTT. Amino acid sequence: CASSLRVVGQPQHF.

This clonotype was observed at least ten times. This rearrangement joins TRBV4-1 to TRBJ1-2; no firm D call. V shed 2 bases and J shed 2 bases, with 18 bases lying between them. Germline-derived CDR1 and CDR2 are MGHRA and YSYEKL. This CDR3 spans 17 amino acids. This CDR3 reads CASSQFRRDTRNYGYTF. The CDR3 DNA reads TGCGCCAGCAGCCAATTTCGTAGGGATACCCGCAACTATGGCTACACCTTC.

This clonotype was counted ten times or more. The genes are TRBV29-1 and TRBJ2-4, with 8 positions matching TRBD2. Germline CDR1 reads SQVTM; CDR2 reads ANQGSEA. The V and J ends lost 0 bases and 1 base, in that order; junction bases with no gene match: 8. The CDR3 runs 17 residues. DNA of the CDR3: TGCAGCGTTGAAGATCCACGGCGGGGGGAGGCCAAAAACATTCAGTACTTC. This sequence encodes CSVEDPRRGEAKNIQYF. Variable domain in full (rest from reference TRBV29-1 and TRBJ2-4): SAVISQKPSRDICQRGTSLTIQCQVDSQVTMMFWYRQQPGQSLTLIATANQGSEATYESGFVIDKFPISRPNLTFSTLTVSNMSPEDSSIYLCSVEDPRRGEAKNIQYFGAGTRLSVL.

V usage is TRBV4-1 and J usage is TRBJ1-5, with D unresolved. The germline V gene has CDR1 MGHRA and CDR2 YSYEKL. The CDR3 has 12 residues. Trimming removed 1 base at V and 7 bases at J, with 5 bases between. CDR3 DNA: TGCGCCAGCAGCCAAGGGGAGCAGCCCCAGCATTTT. It is translated as CASSQGEQPQHF.

This clonotype occurred a few times. This chain connects TRBV28 to TRBJ1-2, with no clear D. V dropped 3 bases and J dropped 8 bases, with 10 bases sitting between them. CDR1 is MDHEN and CDR2 is SYDVKM in the germline V gene. The CDR3 sequence is 12 residues long. The CDR3 protein is CASSFQPYGYTF. CDR3 sequence (DNA): TGTGCCAGCAGTTTTCAGCCTTACGGCTACACCTTC.